The TCR beta chain under discussion was sequenced for a study of cytomegalovirus exposure and HLA in healthy donors. Study in general: Roughly 80 million unique TCRs from HLA-typed donors made up an early data release.

The study, taken as a whole, reports: As a later analysis showed, a missense DCLRE1C variant was linked to trimming of TCR beta V- and J-genes. Accurate predictions that matched the HLA-A and HLA-B alleles of most subjects were reportedly made from TCR beta sequences.

The PCR employed 60 Vbeta primers together with 13 Jbeta primers. Measured with immunoSEQ multiplex PCR; TCRdb has only the in-frame clones, and not every one. This table holds roughly 200,000 clones, approximately 80% found once. There were likely unrecorded immune exposures, though donors were nominally healthy when sampled. The V gene's germline CDR1 is SQVTM and CDR2 ANQGSEA. Trimming cost V 5 bases and J 5 bases; bases outside gene matches: 12. The CDR3 is made up of 14 amino acids. Concerning this clone itself: Its antigen remains unknown.

Source material: PBMCs. This chain uses TRBV29-1 with TRBJ2-7; 7 nucleotides line up with TRBD1. The source of this sequence is a man between 35 and 55 years old in good health and CMV-seropositive. As DNA, the CDR3 is TGCAGCGTTATCGAGATCGGACAGGCCGACGAGCAGTACTTC. This translates into CSVIEIGQADEQYF.